The source of this T cell receptor (beta chain) is a study of control samples from healthy donors and cancer patients. Libraries were prepared by immunoSEQ multiplex PCR; TCRdb keeps only in-frame clonotypes and omits some of them. The top ten clones hold less than 2.5% of a sample with 97,000 or so clones, about 91% of them seen once. Germline V CDR1 and CDR2: SGDLS, YYNGEE. CDR3 length: 15 amino acids. V lost 2 bases and J lost 2; bases outside the gene matches: 6. V gene TRBV9 combines with J gene TRBJ2-5; 7 nucleotides align to TRBD1. Specimen: blood. This clonotype was sampled from a woman aged 18-30 years in good health. In DNA form, the CDR3 reads TGTGCCAGCAGCGTCGAGTACAGGGGACAAGAGACCCAGTACTTC. As protein: CASSVEYRGQETQYF.